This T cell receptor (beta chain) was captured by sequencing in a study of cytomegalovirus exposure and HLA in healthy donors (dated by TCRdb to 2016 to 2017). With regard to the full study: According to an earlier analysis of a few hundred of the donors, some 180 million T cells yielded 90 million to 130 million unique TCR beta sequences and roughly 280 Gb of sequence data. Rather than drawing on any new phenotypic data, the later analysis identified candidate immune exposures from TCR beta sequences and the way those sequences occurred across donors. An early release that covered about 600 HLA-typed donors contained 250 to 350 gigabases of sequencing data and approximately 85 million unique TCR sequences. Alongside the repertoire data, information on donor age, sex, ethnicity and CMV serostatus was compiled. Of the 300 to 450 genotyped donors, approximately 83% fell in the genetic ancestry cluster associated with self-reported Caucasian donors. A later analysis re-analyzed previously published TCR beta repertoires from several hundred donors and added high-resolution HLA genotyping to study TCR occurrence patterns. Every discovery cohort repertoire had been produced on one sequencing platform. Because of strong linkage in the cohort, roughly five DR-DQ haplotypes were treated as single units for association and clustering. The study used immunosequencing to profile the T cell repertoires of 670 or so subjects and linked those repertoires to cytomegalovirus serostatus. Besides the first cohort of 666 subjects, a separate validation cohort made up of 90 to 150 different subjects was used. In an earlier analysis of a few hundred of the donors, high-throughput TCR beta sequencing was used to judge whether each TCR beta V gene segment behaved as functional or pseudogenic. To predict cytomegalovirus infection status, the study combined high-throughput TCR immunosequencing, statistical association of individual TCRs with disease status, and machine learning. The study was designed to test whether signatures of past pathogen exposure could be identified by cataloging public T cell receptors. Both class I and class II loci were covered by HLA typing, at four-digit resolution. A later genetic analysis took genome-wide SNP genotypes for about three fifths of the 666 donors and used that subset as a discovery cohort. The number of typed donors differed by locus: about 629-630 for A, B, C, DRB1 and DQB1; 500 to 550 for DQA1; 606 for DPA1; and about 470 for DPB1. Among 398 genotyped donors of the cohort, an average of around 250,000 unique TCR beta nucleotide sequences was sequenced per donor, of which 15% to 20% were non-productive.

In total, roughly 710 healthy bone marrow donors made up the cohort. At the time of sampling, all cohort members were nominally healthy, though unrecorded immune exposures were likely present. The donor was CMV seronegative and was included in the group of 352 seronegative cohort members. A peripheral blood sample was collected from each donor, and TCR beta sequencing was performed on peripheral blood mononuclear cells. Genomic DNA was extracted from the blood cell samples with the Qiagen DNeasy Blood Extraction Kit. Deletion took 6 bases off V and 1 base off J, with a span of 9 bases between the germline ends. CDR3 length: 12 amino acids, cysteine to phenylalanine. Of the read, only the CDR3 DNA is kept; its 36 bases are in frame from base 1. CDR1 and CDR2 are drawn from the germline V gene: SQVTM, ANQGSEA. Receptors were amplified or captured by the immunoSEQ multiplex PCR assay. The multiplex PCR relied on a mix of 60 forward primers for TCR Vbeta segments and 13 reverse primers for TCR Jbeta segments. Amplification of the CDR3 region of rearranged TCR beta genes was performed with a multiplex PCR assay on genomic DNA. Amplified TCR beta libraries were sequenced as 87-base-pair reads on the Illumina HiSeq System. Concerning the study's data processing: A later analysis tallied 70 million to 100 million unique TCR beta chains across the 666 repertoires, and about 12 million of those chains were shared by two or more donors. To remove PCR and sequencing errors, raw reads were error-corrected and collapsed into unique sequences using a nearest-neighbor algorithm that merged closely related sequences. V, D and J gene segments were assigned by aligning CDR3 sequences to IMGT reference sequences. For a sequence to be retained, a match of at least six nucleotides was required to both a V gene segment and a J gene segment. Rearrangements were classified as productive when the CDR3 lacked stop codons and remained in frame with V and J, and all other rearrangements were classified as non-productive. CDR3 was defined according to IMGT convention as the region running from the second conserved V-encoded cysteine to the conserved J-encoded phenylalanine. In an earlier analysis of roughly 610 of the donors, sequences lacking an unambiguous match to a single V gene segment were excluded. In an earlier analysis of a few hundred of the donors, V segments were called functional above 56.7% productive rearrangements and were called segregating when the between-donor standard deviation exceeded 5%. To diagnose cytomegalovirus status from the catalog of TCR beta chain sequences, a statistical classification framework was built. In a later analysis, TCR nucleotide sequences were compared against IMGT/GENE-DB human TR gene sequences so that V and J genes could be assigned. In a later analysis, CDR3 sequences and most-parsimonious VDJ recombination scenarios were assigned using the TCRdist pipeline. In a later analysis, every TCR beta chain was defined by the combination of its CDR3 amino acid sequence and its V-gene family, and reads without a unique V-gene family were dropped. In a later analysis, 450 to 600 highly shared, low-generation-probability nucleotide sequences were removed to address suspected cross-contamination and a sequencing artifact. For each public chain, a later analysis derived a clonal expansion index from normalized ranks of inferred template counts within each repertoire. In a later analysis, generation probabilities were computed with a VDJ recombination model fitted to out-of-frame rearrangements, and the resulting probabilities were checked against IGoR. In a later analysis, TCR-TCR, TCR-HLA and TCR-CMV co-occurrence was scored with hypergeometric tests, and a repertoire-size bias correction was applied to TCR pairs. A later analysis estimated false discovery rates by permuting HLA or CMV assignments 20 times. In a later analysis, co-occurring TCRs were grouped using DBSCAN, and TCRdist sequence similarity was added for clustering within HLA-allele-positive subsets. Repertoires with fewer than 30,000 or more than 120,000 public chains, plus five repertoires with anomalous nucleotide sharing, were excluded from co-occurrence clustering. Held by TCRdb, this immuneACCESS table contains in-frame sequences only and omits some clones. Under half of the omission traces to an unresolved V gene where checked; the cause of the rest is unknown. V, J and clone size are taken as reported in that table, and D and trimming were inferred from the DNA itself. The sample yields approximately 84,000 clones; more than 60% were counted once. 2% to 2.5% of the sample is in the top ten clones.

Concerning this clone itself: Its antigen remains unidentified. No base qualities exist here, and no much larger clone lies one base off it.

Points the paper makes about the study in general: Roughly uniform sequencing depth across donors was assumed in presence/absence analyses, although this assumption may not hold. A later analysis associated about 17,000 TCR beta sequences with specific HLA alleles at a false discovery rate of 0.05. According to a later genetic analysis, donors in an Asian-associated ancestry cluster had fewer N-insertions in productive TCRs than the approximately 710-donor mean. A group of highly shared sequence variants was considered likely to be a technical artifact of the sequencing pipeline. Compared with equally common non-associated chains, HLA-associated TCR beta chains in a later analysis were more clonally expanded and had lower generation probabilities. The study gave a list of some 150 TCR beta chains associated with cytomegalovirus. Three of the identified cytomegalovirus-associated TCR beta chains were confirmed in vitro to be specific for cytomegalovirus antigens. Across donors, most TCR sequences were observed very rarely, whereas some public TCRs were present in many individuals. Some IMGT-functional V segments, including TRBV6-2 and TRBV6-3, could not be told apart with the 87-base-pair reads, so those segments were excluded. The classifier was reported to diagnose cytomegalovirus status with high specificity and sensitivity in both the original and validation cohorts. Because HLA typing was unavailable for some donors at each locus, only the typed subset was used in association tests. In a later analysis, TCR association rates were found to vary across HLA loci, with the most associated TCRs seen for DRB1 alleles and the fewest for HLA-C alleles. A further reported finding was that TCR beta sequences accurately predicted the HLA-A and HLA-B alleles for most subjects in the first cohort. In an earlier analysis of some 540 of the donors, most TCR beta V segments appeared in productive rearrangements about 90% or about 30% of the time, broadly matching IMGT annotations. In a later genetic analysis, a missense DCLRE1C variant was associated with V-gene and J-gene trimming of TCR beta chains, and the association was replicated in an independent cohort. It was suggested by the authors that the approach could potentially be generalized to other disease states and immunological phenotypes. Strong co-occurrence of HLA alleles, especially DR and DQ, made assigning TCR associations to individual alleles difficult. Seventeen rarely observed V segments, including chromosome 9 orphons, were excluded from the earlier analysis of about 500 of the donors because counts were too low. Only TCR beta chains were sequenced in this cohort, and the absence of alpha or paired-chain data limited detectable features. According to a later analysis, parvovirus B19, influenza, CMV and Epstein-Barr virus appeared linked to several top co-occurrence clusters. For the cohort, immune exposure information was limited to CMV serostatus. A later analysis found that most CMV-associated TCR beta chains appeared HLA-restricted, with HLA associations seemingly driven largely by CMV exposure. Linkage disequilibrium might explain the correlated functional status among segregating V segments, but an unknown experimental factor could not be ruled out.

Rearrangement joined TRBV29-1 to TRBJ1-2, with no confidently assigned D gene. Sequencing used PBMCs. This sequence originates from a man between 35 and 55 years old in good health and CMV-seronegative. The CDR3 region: CSVLQYNYGYTF. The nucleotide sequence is TGCAGCGTATTACAGTATAACTATGGCTACACCTTC.